The T cell receptor beta chain under discussion was sequenced for a study of healthy donors' naive CD4 and CD8 T cells. This clonotype occurred a few times. A junction end diverges from the germline sequence, so it may reflect a read error. Each TCR library used around 0.5 ug of total RNA and a linear amplification protocol. Via MiXCR, TCRdb re-called the reads, giving one row per CDR3 protein. The sample includes around 180,000 distinct CDR3 sequences, 65% to 75% of them seen just once. CD4+CD8-CD45RO-CD45RA+ cells were naive CD4+; CD8+CD4-CD45RA+CD27bright cells were naive CD8+. Germline values: CDR1 SQVTM, CDR2 ANQGSEA. The CDR3 length is 11 residues.

Sequenced: naive CD4+ and CD8+ T cells sorted from blood, pooled from several donors. The receptor's source is a pool of human donors in good health; the sample pools cells from several healthy donors. This chain uses TRBV29-1 with TRBJ1-2, with D possibly matching TRBD1 (5 bases). CDR3 region: CSVDRGVGYTF. CDR3 nucleotides: TGTAGCGTTGACAGAGGAGTCGGCTACACCTTC.